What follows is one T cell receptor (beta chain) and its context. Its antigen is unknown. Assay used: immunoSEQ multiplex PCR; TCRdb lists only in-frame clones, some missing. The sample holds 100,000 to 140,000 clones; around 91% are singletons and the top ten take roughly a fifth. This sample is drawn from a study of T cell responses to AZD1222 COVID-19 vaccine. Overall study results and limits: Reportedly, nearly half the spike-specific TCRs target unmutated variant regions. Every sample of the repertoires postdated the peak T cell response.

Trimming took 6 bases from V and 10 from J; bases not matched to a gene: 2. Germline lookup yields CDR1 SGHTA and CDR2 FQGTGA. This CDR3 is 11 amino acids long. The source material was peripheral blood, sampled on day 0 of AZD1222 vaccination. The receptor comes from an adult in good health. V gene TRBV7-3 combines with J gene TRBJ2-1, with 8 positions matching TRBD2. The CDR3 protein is CASSRGGEQFF. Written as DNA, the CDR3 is TGTGCCAGCAGTCGGGGGGGAGAGCAGTTCTTC.